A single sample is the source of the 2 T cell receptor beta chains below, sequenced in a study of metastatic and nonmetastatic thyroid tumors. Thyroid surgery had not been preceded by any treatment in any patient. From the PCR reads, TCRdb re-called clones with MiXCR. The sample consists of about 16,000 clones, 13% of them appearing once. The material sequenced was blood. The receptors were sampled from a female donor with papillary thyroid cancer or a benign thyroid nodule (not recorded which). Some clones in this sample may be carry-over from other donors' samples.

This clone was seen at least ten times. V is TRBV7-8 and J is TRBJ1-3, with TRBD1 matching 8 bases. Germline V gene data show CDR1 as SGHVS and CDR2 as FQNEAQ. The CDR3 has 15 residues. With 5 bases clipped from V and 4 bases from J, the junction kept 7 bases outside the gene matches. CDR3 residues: CASSPDRVGGNTIYF. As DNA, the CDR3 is TGTGCCAGCAGCCCGGACAGGGTAGGGGGAAACACCATATATTTT.

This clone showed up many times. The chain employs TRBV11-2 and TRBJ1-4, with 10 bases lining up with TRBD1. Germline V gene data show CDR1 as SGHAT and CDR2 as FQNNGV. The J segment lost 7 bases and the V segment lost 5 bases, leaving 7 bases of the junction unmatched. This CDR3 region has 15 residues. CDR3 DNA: TGTGCCAGCAGCATCTCCGGGACAGGGGTTGAAAAACTGTTTTTT. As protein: CASSISGTGVEKLFF.